A single sample is the source of the 5 T cell receptor beta chains below, sequenced in a study of blood T cell repertoires in COVID-19. Only in-frame clones appear in the TCRdb table, and some are missing; sequencing was by immunoSEQ multiplex PCR. The sample lists under 300,000 clones; around 90% were seen once. Material for sequencing was PBMCs or T cells enriched from blood (not recorded which). Every receptor here comes from a woman between 25 and 40 years old with acute COVID-19.

V and J are TRBV27 and TRBJ2-1; possible D gene TRBD2, 6 bases. Germline CDR1 and CDR2: MNHEY and SMNVEV (reference sequence). This CDR3 is 15 amino acids long. Trimming left V 6 bases short and J 10 bases short, with 22 bases between. The CDR3 DNA is TGTGCCAGCAGCCCCCGGGGACTGAGTGGGTGGGAGCAGTTCTTC. Translation: CASSPRGLSGWEQFF.

The chain carries TRBV7-2 and TRBJ1-5; TRBD1 agrees at 7 bases. Germline V CDR1 and CDR2: SGHTA, FQGNSA. The V segment lost 6 bases and the J segment 3 bases; nucleotides outside the gene matches: 11. The CDR3 extends over 16 amino acids. The CDR3 protein is CASSSLQGQHNQPQHF. For the CDR3, the DNA is TGTGCCAGCAGTTCCCTCCAGGGACAGCACAATCAGCCCCAGCATTTT.

J is TRBJ2-5 and V is TRBV28; 9 positions agree with TRBD2. V shed 3 bases and J 5 bases; nucleotides not matched to a gene: 10. CDR3 length: 16 amino acids. Looked up from germline, CDR1 is MDHEN and CDR2 is SYDVKM. CDR3 nucleotides: TGTGCCAGCAGTTTGTCTGCGGGGGGGATAGTGGAGACCCAGTACTTC. The encoded protein is CASSLSAGGIVETQYF.

The gene calls are TRBV3-1 (or the pseudogene TRBV3-2) and TRBJ2-5, with 8 nucleotides matching TRBD1. The CDR3 runs to 16 residues. Losses at the gene ends were 0 bases for V and 4 bases for J; bases not matched to a gene: 7. The germline gives CDR1 LGHDT, CDR2 YNNKEL (reference sequence). The CDR3, as DNA: TGTGCCAGCAGCCAAGATAGACAGGGGTGTAGAGAGACCCAGTACTTC. Its protein product is CASSQDRQGCRETQYF.

The V call is TRBV12-3 or TRBV12-4, the J call TRBJ1-5, with no clear D. Trimming removed 3 bases at V and 6 bases at J, with 9 bases between. The CDR3 loop spans 13 amino acids. CDR3 amino acids: CASSFITGQPQHF. CDR3 DNA sequence: TGTGCCAGCAGTTTTATCACCGGTCAGCCCCAGCATTTT.